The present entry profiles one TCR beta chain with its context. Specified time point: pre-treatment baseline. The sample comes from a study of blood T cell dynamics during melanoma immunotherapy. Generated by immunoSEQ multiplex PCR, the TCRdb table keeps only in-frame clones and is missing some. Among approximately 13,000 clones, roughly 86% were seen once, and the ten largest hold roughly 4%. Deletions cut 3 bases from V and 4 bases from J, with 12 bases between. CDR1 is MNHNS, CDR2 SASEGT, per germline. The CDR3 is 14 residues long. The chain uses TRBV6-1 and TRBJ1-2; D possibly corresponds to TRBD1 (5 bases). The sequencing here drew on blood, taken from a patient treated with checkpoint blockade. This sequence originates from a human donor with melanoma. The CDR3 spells CASSDRVGGYGYTF. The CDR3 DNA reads TGTGCCAGCAGTGATCGGGTTGGGGGCTATGGCTACACCTTC.